The text below deals with one TCR beta chain. This clonotype has more than one count but fewer than ten. Its antigen is currently not known. There are no base qualities to consult, and no much larger clone falls within one base. A patient counted as having stable Graves' hyperthyroidism if no progression to ophthalmopathy occurred over 18 months of follow-up. Hyperthyroidism patients were newly diagnosed, with disease duration under 2 months, and aged 18 to 65 years. The study excluded patients with uncontrolled infections, other autoimmune diseases, pregnancy or lactation. Diagnoses were based on clinical symptoms, serum thyroxine and TRAb, thyroid ultrasound and orbital computed tomography. Trizol reagent was used to extract total RNA, and RNA quality was then checked on an Agilent 2100 Bioanalyzer. This entry is derived from a study of T cells in Graves' hyperthyroidism and ophthalmopathy (dated by TCRdb to between 2018 and 2020). At the level of the whole study: TCR V-J signatures able to tell the groups apart were searched for in a discovery cohort of more than 90 patients, of whom about 40 had Graves' ophthalmopathy and roughly 59 had stable Graves' hyperthyroidism. An independent validation cohort of 18 to 20 hyperthyroidism patients and approximately 17 patients who later progressed to ophthalmopathy tested prospective prediction of ophthalmopathy. The approximately 97 discovery patients were randomly divided into training and test sets at a 7:3 ratio. In several Graves' hyperthyroidism patients, the study also compared T-cell repertoires from thyroid tissue with T-cell repertoires from blood. After blood sampling, hyperthyroidism patients were treated with methimazole at a starting dose of 30 mg daily, and ophthalmopathy patients were treated with high-dose intravenous methylprednisolone. TCR Vbeta CDR3 sequencing of 120 to 150 peripheral blood samples (over 40 ophthalmopathy, 75 to 85 hyperthyroidism and approximately 17 progressor patients) is reported in the paper.

V gives up 6 bases and J gives up 5 bases, and the segment between their germline ends measures 11 bases. The CDR3 spans 12 residues, from the cysteine through the phenylalanine. Only the CDR3 portion is preserved as DNA: 36 bases, with reading frame beginning at the first base. Looking up the germline V gene yields CDR1 SGHVT and CDR2 SQSDAQ. Overall results and qualifications from the work: A model built on a 13 V-J signature distinguished ophthalmopathy from stable hyperthyroidism, reaching roughly 88% sensitivity and approximately 83% specificity in cross-validation and 80%/75% in testing. In validation, progression to ophthalmopathy was predicted by the model with more than 65% sensitivity and about 72% specificity, a median of around 5.9 months before onset. Sample size was not statistically predetermined, and investigators were not blinded to group allocation. Most expanded thyroid clonotypes (frequency above 0.001) were also detected in blood, suggesting blood repertoires may reflect thyroid immune responses.

The TCR beta CDR3 regions were amplified from the RNA transcripts. The TCR CDR3 was subjected to a first round of RT-PCR using the HTBI primer set and the Qiagen OneStep RT-PCR kit. A second multiplex PCR round built the libraries, followed by size selection and purification. Sequencing of the libraries was done on an Illumina HiSeq2000 using paired-end 100 bp reads. In the source study's methods: SOAPnuke was used to process the raw data, throwing out any read that contained adapters or uncalled bases, had a mean Phred below 15, or lacked an exact constant-primer or identifier match. COPE v1.2.5 was used to merge high-quality paired reads, and clonotypes were defined as unique nucleotide sequences. MiTCR v1.1 was used to align clonotypes to the IMGT TRBV, TRBD and TRBJ reference segments. Only V-J combinations with frequency above 0.0001, covering about 99% of repertoires, were analysed. The TCS score was defined as the ratio of F50 (clonal expansion) to E x V (chaos), calculated using BLOSUM62-based TCRdist between CDR3 peptides within each V-J. Welch's t-statistics and random forest reduced fewer than 600 V-J features to 10 to 15, which were used in a naive Bayes classifier (R e1071). The public sequencing data were trimmed at Q25 with fastp and processed into clonotypes with MiXCR by TCRdb, which kept only in-frame beta chains. Rows are unified per CDR3 protein, each entry keeping the most common DNA and genes. The V and J calls come from TCRdb's annotation, not from the publication. The sample contains around 540,000 distinct CDR3 sequences, roughly 46% of them found a single time. Clones ranked in the top ten supply roughly 8.2% of the sample.

The sequence links TRBV7-4 to TRBJ2-7; too little of a D gene remains to name it. The sample consisted of peripheral blood or thyroid tissue (not recorded which). The source of this sequence is a young woman with Graves' hyperthyroidism. Donor details come from another sample of the same person, matched by shared clones. CDR3 reads: CASSSWIDEQYF. The DNA sequence is TGTGCCAGCAGTTCCTGGATTGACGAGCAGTACTTC.